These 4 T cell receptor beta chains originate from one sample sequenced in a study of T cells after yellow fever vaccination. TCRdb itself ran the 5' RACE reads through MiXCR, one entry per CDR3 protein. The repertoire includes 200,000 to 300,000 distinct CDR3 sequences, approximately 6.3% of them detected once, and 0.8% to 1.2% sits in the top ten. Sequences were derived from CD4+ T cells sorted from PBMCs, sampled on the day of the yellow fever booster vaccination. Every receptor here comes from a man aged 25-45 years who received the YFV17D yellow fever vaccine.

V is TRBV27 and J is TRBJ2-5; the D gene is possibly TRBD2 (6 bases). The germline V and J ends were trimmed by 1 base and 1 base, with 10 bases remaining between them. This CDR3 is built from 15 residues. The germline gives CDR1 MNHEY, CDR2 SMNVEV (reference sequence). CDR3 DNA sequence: TGTGCCAGCAGTTTATACGGGAGAAGCCAAGAGACCCAGTACTTC. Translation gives CASSLYGRSQETQYF.

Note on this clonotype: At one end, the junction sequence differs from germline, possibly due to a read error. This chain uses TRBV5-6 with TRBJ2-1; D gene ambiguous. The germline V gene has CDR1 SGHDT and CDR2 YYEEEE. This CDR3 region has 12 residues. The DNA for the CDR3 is TGTGCCGGCAGCCTCATTTCCAATGAGCAGTTCTTC. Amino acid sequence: CAGSLISNEQFF.

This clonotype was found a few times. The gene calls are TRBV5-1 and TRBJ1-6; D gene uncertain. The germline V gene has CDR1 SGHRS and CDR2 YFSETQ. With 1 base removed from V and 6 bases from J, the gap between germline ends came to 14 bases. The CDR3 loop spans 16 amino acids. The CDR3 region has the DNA TGCGCCAGCAGCTTGACCTTCCGGGATCCTAATTCACCCCTCCACTTT. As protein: CASSLTFRDPNSPLHF.

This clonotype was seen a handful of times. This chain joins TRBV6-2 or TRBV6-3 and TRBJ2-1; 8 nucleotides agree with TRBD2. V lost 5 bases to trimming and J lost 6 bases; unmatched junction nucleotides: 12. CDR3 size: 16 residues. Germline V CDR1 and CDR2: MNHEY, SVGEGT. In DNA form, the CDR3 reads TGTGCCAGCAGTGCCTTTGGAGCGGGAGTACTCAATGAGCAGTTCTTC. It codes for CASSAFGAGVLNEQFF.